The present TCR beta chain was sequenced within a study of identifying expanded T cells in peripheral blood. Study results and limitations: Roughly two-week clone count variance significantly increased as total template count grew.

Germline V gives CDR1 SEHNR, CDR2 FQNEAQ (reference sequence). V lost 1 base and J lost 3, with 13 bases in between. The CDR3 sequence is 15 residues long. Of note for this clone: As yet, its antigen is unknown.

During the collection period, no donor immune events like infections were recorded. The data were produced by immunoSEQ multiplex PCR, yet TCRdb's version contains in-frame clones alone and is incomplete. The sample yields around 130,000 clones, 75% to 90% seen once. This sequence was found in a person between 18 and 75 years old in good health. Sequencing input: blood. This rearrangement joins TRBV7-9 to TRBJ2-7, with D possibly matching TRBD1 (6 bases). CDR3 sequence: CASSLDGTTYYEQYF. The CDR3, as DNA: TGTGCCAGCAGCTTAGATGGGACAACATACTACGAGCAGTACTTC.